This T cell receptor beta chain was identified during a study of T cells after posttransplantation cyclophosphamide. The CDR3 loop spans 15 amino acids. V trimming: 0 bases; J trimming: 8 bases; junction bases outside the gene matches: 9. Germline CDR1 reads SGHAT; CDR2 reads FQNNGV. Worth noting for this clone: Its antigen is undetermined.

Here immunoSEQ multiplex PCR was the method, and the copy in TCRdb shows in-frame clones only, minus some. The sample consists of 25,000 to 35,000 clones, about 87% of them appearing once. Study-level results: Blood and skin or GI T cell repertoires showed limited TRB overlap. Donor CD8+ memory clones often dominated recipient blood repertoires at later times. Recipient CMV seropositivity and CMV reactivation strongly tracked TRB clonality.

Material for sequencing was PBMCs. The J gene is TRBJ1-2, the V gene TRBV11-2; 7 nucleotides line up with TRBD1. The receptor was derived from a woman in her forties with a blood cancer, CMV-positive, and with a related stem cell donor. The CDR3 coding sequence is TGTGCCAGCAGCTTAGACCCGACAGGGTCCAAAGGCTACACCTTC. Protein: CASSLDPTGSKGYTF.